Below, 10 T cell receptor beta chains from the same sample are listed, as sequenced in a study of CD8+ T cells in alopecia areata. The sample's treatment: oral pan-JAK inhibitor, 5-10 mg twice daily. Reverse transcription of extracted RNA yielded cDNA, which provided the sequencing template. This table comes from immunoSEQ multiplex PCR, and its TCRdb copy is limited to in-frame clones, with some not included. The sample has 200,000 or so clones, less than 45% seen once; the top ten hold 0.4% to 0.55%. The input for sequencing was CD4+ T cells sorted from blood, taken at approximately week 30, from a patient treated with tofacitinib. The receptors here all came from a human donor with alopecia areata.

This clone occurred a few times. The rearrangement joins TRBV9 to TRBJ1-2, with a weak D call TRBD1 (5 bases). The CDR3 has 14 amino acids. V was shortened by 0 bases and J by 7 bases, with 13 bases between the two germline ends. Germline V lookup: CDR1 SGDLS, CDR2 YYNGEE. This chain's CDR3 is CASSVAPGRGGYTF. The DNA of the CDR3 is TGTGCCAGCAGCGTAGCTCCAGGGCGGGGTGGCTACACCTTC.

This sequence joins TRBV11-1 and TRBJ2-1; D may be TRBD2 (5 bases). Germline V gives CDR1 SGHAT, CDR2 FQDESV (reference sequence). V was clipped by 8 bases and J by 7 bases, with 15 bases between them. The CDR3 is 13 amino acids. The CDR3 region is CASASRWTNEQFF. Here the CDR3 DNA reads TGTGCCAGCGCCTCCCGCTGGACTAATGAGCAGTTCTTC.

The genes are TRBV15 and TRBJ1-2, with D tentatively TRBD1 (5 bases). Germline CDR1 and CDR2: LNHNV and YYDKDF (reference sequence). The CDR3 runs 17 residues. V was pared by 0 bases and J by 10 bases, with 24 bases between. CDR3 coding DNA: TGTGCCACCAGCAGAGATTGGGGGTCAAGTAGAGTCCATGACTACACCTTC. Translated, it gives CATSRDWGSSRVHDYTF.

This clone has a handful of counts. The DNA of the CDR3 is TGTGCCTGCCACTCCAGGGTAGGGGCAGATACGCAGTATTTT. Encoded protein: CACHSRVGADTQYF. The genes are TRBV30 and TRBJ2-3; perhaps TRBD1 as D (5 bases). The V and J ends lost 6 bases and 4 bases respectively, with 17 bases between them. The germline V gene has CDR1 GTSNPN and CDR2 SVGIG (reference sequence). There are 14 residues in the CDR3. The entire variable domain, with the rest obtained from reference TRBV30 and TRBJ2-3, is as follows: SQTIHQWPATLVQPVGSPLSLECTVEGTSNPNLYWYRQAAGRGLQLLFYSVGIGQISSEVPQNLSASRPQDRQFILSSKKLLLSDSGFYLCACHSRVGADTQYFGPGTRLTVL.

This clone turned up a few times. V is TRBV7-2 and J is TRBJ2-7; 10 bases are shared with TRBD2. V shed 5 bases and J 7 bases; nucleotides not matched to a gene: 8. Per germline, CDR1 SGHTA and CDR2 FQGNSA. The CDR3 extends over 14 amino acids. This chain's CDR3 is CASSISGGVLEQYF. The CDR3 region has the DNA TGTGCCAGCAGCATCAGCGGGGGGGTTTTGGAGCAGTACTTC.

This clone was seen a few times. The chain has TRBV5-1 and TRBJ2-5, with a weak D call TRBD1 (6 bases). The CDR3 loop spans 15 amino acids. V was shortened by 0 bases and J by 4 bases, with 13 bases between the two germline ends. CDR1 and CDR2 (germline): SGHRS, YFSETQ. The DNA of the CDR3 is TGCGCCAGCAGCTTGGATGGCCAGGGGCGAGAGACCCAGTACTTC. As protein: CASSLDGQGRETQYF.

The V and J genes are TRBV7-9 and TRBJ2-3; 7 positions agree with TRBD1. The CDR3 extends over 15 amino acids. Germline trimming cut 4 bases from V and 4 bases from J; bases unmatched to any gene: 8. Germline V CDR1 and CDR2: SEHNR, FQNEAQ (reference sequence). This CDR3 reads CASSSRDRASDTQYF. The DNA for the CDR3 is TGTGCCAGCAGCTCACGGGACAGAGCCTCAGATACGCAGTATTTT.

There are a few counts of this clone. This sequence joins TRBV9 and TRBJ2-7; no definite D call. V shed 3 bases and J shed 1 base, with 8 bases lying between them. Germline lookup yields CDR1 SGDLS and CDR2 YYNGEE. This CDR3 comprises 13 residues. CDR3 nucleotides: TGTGCCAGCAGCGGACTGGGTTCCTACGAGCAGTACTTC. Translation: CASSGLGSYEQYF.

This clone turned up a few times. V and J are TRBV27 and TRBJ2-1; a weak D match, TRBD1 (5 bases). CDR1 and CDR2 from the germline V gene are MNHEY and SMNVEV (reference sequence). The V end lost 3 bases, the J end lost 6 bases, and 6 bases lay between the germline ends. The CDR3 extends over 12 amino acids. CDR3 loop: CASSFGANEQFF. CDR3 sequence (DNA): TGTGCCAGCAGTTTTGGGGCCAATGAGCAGTTCTTC.

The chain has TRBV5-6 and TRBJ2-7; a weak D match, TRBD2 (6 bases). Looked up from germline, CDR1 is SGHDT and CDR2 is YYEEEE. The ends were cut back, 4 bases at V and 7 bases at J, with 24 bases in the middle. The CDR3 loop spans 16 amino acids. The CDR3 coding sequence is TGTGCCAGCAGCGACCCGCGGGGCTCCCAGACGTGGGAGCAGTACTTC. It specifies CASSDPRGSQTWEQYF.